Each of the 12 T cell receptor beta chains below was sequenced from the same sample in a study of control samples from healthy donors and cancer patients. Method: immunoSEQ multiplex PCR; TCRdb's copy keeps in-frame clones and lacks some. Among 100,000 to 150,000 clones listed, 90% were seen once. The source material was blood. These receptors all stem from a man between 18 and 29 years old in good health.

The chain combines TRBV15 with TRBJ2-7; D perhaps matches TRBD2 (6 bases). Germline CDR1 is LNHNV and CDR2 is YYDKDF (reference sequence). V was shortened by 8 bases and J by 0 bases, with 14 bases between the two germline ends. The CDR3 loop spans 14 amino acids. The CDR3 loop is CATPSGWASYEQYV. CDR3 DNA sequence: TGTGCCACCCCCAGCGGGTGGGCCTCCTACGAGCAGTACGTC.

The J gene is TRBJ2-5, the V gene TRBV27; TRBD1 matches at 9 bases. Trimming cost V 5 bases and J 4 bases; bases outside gene matches: 11. CDR1 is MNHEY, CDR2 SMNVEV, per germline (reference sequence). The CDR3 contains 16 residues. DNA of the CDR3: TGTGCCAGCAGTCAAACGGACAGGGGAGATGTAGAGACCCAGTACTTC. Its translation: CASSQTDRGDVETQYF.

This clone has just one count. Here the CDR3 DNA reads TGTGCCAGCTCACCCACTACAGGGAACACCGGGGAGCTGTTTTTT. This encodes CASSPTTGNTGELFF. The rearrangement uses TRBV18 and TRBJ2-2, with D tentatively TRBD1 (5 bases). V was clipped by 3 bases and J by 1 base, with 9 bases between them. The CDR3 sequence is 15 residues long. Germline-derived CDR1 and CDR2 are KGHSH and LQKENI. The full variable domain, rest sourced from reference TRBV18 and TRBJ2-2, is NAGVMQNPRHLVRRRGQEARLRCSPMKGHSHVYWYRQLPEEGLKFMVYLQKENIIDESGMPKERFSAEFPKEGPSILRIQQVVRGDSAAYFCASSPTTGNTGELFFGEGSRLTVL.

This chain joins TRBV2 and TRBJ1-1, with D uncertain. CDR3 size: 12 residues. V was cut by 4 bases and J by 8 bases, with 11 bases left in between. Germline-derived CDR1 and CDR2 are SNHLY and FYNNEI. The CDR3 is CASSVNDWEAFF. DNA of the CDR3: TGTGCCAGCAGTGTTAATGATTGGGAAGCTTTCTTT.

In its sample, this clone was seen once. V gene TRBV28 combines with J gene TRBJ2-7, with D uncertain. Trimming shortened V by 3 bases and J by 6 bases, and 12 bases separated the two germline ends. Germline CDR1 reads MDHEN; CDR2 reads SYDVKM. There are 13 residues in the CDR3. The CDR3, as DNA: TGTGCCAGCAGTTTTCTGGGTTCGGGCGAGCAGTACGTC. Protein: CASSFLGSGEQYV.

The chain recombines TRBV4-1 with TRBJ1-1; the match to TRBD1 covers 10 bases. The CDR3 is 16 amino acids. Germline V gives CDR1 MGHRA, CDR2 YSYEKL. J lost 4 bases, V lost 4 bases, and 9 bases had no gene match. This CDR3 reads CASSLYSGQGSTEAFF. The CDR3 DNA reads TGCGCCAGCAGCCTATACTCGGGACAGGGGAGCACTGAAGCTTTCTTT.

The CDR3 sequence is CATSDSGGGNTEAFF. DNA of the CDR3: TGTGCCACCAGTGATTCAGGGGGCGGGAACACTGAAGCTTTCTTT. The chain is built from TRBV24-1 and TRBJ1-1; 8 bases align to TRBD1. V shed 2 bases and J 1 base; nucleotides not matched to a gene: 2. CDR3 length: 15 residues. Germline V gene sequence: CDR1 KGHDR, CDR2 SFDVKD.

J is TRBJ2-7 and V is TRBV7-9; 11 bases are a match to TRBD1. The V gene's germline CDR1 is SEHNR and CDR2 FQNEAQ (reference sequence). With 0 bases clipped from V and 5 bases from J, the junction kept 6 bases outside the gene matches. The CDR3 has 16 amino acids. The CDR3 sequence is CASSLAPGQGVHEQYF. The CDR3 coding sequence is TGTGCCAGCAGCTTAGCCCCGGGACAGGGGGTCCACGAGCAGTACTTC.

This clone was observed a handful of times. V gene TRBV25-1 combines with J gene TRBJ2-5; D possibly corresponds to TRBD1 (6 bases). Germline lookup yields CDR1 MGHDK and CDR2 SYGVNS. CDR3 size: 14 residues. Trimming pared 6 bases from V and 4 bases from J, leaving 15 bases between. CDR3 sequence (DNA): TGTGCCAGCAGGCCCGGACAGACTCCAGAGACCCAGTACTTC. Translated: CASRPGQTPETQYF.

The chain recombines TRBV24-1 with TRBJ2-5; 10 positions match TRBD2. V trimming: 0 bases; J trimming: 4 bases; junction bases outside the gene matches: 7. Germline values: CDR1 KGHDR, CDR2 SFDVKD. This CDR3 contains 17 residues. Written as DNA, the CDR3 is TGTGCCACCAGTGATTTGCCCAGCGGGGGGGGACGAGAGACCCAGTACTTC. It translates to CATSDLPSGGGRETQYF.

The J gene is TRBJ1-4, the V gene TRBV3-1 (or the pseudogene TRBV3-2); D unclear. Deletions cut 0 bases from V and 8 bases from J, with 16 bases between. In germline, CDR1 is LGHDT, CDR2 YNNKEL (reference sequence). This CDR3 is 16 amino acids long. The DNA of the CDR3 is TGTGCCAGCAGCCAAGAGTTTGGACCCCACGGGGAAAAACTGTTTTTT. Amino acids: CASSQEFGPHGEKLFF.

This clone was seen only once. This chain uses TRBV5-1 with TRBJ2-1, with D perhaps matching TRBD2 (6 bases). Looked up from germline, CDR1 is SGHRS and CDR2 is YFSETQ. CDR3 size: 13 residues. Trimming removed 4 bases from V and 7 bases from J, with 12 bases in between. This chain's CDR3 is CASSPGLGNEQFF. In DNA form, the CDR3 reads TGCGCCAGCAGCCCGGGACTGGGGAATGAGCAGTTCTTC.